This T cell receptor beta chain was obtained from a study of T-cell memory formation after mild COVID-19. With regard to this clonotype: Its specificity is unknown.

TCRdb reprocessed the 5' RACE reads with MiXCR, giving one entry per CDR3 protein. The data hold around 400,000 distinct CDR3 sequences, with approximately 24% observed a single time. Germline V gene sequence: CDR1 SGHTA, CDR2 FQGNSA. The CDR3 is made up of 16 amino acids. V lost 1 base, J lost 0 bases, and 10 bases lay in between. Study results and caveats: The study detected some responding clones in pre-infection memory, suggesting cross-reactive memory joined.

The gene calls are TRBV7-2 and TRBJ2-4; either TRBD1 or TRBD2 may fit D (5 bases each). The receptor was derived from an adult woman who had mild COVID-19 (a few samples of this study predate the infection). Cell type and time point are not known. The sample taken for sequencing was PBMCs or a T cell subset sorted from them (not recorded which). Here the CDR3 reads CASSLGLGEAKNIQYF. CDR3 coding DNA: TGTGCCAGCAGCTTAGGTCTGGGGGAAGCCAAAAACATTCAGTACTTC.